These 25 T cell receptor beta chains were sequenced from one sample in a study of identical twins. TCRdb ran MiXCR on the 5' RACE reads and lists one entry per CDR3 protein. The data show over 550,000 distinct CDR3 sequences, 7.1% seen once. This sample also appeared in a second study, on yellow fever vaccine responses in identical twins.

Sequenced: PBMCs. Every receptor here comes from a woman aged 18-29 years in good health.

This clonotype was found many times. The V and J genes are TRBV6-1 and TRBJ1-5; 9 nucleotides agree with TRBD1. The CDR3 sequence is 17 residues long. The trim removed 5 bases at V and 1 base at J, leaving 9 bases unmatched. Germline-derived CDR1 and CDR2 are MNHNS and SASEGT. The CDR3 loop reads CASSQVGQGVSNQPQHF. The CDR3 nucleotides are TGTGCCAGCAGTCAGGTGGGACAGGGTGTCAGCAATCAGCCCCAGCATTTT.

This clonotype was counted at least ten times. The chain couples TRBV20-1 to TRBJ1-2; D gene unclear. Germline V gives CDR1 DFQATT, CDR2 SNEGSKA (reference sequence). The CDR3 consists of 12 residues. V lost 3 bases to trimming and J lost 1 base, with 6 bases between them. The CDR3 here is CSASHSNYGYTF. The CDR3 DNA sequence: TGCAGTGCTAGTCACAGTAACTATGGCTACACCTTC.

This clonotype was seen a handful of times. The chain uses TRBV24-1 and TRBJ2-3; 9 bases fit TRBD1. V shed 10 bases, J shed 2 bases, and the junction held 12 bases outside the gene matches. The CDR3 totals 16 residues. Per germline, CDR1 KGHDR and CDR2 SFDVKD. In DNA, the CDR3 is TGTGCCACTCAACCGGGACAGGGTTACCACACAGATACGCAGTATTTT. It codes for CATQPGQGYHTDTQYF.

This clonotype came up many times. The chain recombines TRBV27 with TRBJ1-1, with TRBD1 as a possible D gene (6 bases). Germline V gives CDR1 MNHEY, CDR2 SMNVEV (reference sequence). Trimming shortened V by 6 bases and J by 1 base, and 9 bases separated the two germline ends. The CDR3 covers 13 residues. The CDR3 DNA is TGTGCCAGCAGCAGACAGGCGAACACTGAAGCTTTCTTT. Protein product: CASSRQANTEAFF.

The sample holds many counts of this clonotype. The chain is built from TRBV7-3 and TRBJ2-1, with TRBD2 matching 8 bases. Per germline, CDR1 SGHTA and CDR2 FQGTGA. The CDR3 runs to 17 residues. The V gene end was trimmed by 3 bases and the J gene end by 5 bases; junction bases not matched to a gene: 12. The CDR3 coding sequence is TGTGCCAGCAGCTTGGGGGGGAAGGTAGCGGGACACAATGAGCAGTTCTTC. Amino acid sequence: CASSLGGKVAGHNEQFF.

This clonotype was detected many times. This rearrangement joins TRBV5-1 to TRBJ2-3; a weak D match, TRBD1 (5 bases). Germline lookup yields CDR1 SGHRS and CDR2 YFSETQ. Deletions cut 6 bases from V and 2 bases from J, with 16 bases between. CDR3 length: 15 amino acids. The DNA for the CDR3 is TGCGCCAGCAAGGTCCTGGACAACCCCACAGATACGCAGTATTTT. It encodes CASKVLDNPTDTQYF.

This clonotype was found a few times. CDR3 nucleotides: TGTGCCAGCAGGCAAACTAGCGGGGGATACAATGAGCAGTTCTTC. It encodes CASRQTSGGYNEQFF. The genes are TRBV28 and TRBJ2-1; 11 bases map to TRBD2. The CDR3 sequence is 15 residues long. V lost 6 bases to trimming and J lost 4 bases; unmatched junction nucleotides: 5. Germline values: CDR1 MDHEN, CDR2 SYDVKM.

This clonotype was detected ten times or more. The CDR3: CASSGPGQGTYEQYF. As DNA, the CDR3 is TGCGCCAGCAGCGGCCCGGGACAGGGTACCTACGAGCAGTACTTC. The chain combines TRBV5-1 with TRBJ2-7, with TRBD1 matching over 9 bases. This CDR3 contains 15 residues. Germline-derived CDR1 and CDR2 are SGHRS and YFSETQ. With 4 bases clipped from V and 2 bases from J, the junction kept 7 bases outside the gene matches.

V and J are TRBV20-1 and TRBJ2-7, with a possible D match to TRBD2 (6 bases). The CDR3 consists of 14 residues. V lost 4 bases and J 2 bases, leaving 15 bases between the germline ends. Germline V gives CDR1 DFQATT, CDR2 SNEGSKA (reference sequence). CDR3 amino acids: CSATGLPRTYEQYF. The CDR3 DNA is TGCAGTGCTACCGGACTACCCAGAACCTACGAGCAGTACTTC.

In this sample, this clonotype turned up many times. As DNA, the CDR3 is TGCAGTGCTAGGAGCGCGTCTAGCGGGGGTTCAGATACGCAGTATTTT. It specifies CSARSASSGGSDTQYF. The genes are TRBV20-1 and TRBJ2-3; the match to TRBD2 covers 10 bases. Unmatched junction bases numbered 10, after V lost 3 bases and J lost 4 bases. Germline V gives CDR1 DFQATT, CDR2 SNEGSKA (reference sequence). The CDR3 is 16 amino acids.

This clonotype has a count of ten or more. The chain uses TRBV12-3 or TRBV12-4 and TRBJ2-1; D perhaps matches TRBD2 (6 bases). This CDR3 region has 15 residues. V lost 2 bases and J lost 5, with 13 bases in between. The DNA for the CDR3 is TGTGCCAGCAGTTTAATACGGGAGAGTAACAATGAGCAGTTCTTC. Translating it yields CASSLIRESNNEQFF.

This clonotype was seen repeatedly, ten times or more. The chain combines TRBV3-1 with TRBJ2-1, with TRBD2 matching 11 bases. After removal of 0 bases from V and 7 bases from J, the junction contained 14 bases not matched to a gene. The germline gives CDR1 LGHDT, CDR2 YNNKEL (reference sequence). The CDR3 has 19 amino acids. CDR3 sequence reads: CASSQDGGPELAGVNEQFF. The CDR3 DNA is TGTGCCAGCAGCCAAGATGGCGGACCTGAACTAGCGGGAGTTAATGAGCAGTTCTTC.

The chain couples TRBV20-1 to TRBJ2-1, with 11 bases matching TRBD2. This CDR3 is built from 16 residues. Trimming at V came to 1 base and at J to 4 bases, leaving 6 bases not matched to a gene. CDR1 DFQATT and CDR2 SNEGSKA come from the germline V gene (reference sequence). The CDR3 DNA is TGCAGTGCTAGAGCCCTGACTAGCGGGGATTACAATGAGCAGTTCTTC. As protein: CSARALTSGDYNEQFF.

This clonotype was seen a handful of times. The chain has TRBV28 and TRBJ2-1, with D perhaps TRBD2 (6 bases). Per germline, CDR1 MDHEN and CDR2 SYDVKM. The CDR3 sequence is 15 residues long. Between the trimmed V and J ends, which lost 6 bases and 6 bases, there was a span of 18 bases. CDR3 sequence (DNA): TGTGCCAGCAGATCCACTAGCCTCACCCTCAATGAGCAGTTCTTC. This codes for CASRSTSLTLNEQFF.

This clonotype was counted only a few times. V usage is TRBV10-3 and J usage is TRBJ2-7; D remains ambiguous. The V gene's germline CDR1 is ENHRY and CDR2 SYGVKD. The CDR3 runs 16 residues. Trimming shortened V by 2 bases and J by 3 bases, and 17 bases separated the two germline ends. In DNA, the CDR3 is TGTGCCATCAGTGAGGGCCAGATCCCGACCCACTACGAGCAGTACGTC. It codes for CAISEGQIPTHYEQYV.

This clonotype occurred a few times. The rearrangement joins TRBV7-9 to TRBJ1-1; 9 bases align to TRBD1. The CDR3 contains 17 residues. CDR1 is SEHNR, CDR2 FQNEAQ, per germline (reference sequence). With 6 bases clipped from V and 4 bases from J, the junction kept 15 bases outside the gene matches. CDR3 in amino acids: CASRPDRGPRGATEAFF. The CDR3 DNA sequence: TGTGCCAGCAGGCCGGACAGGGGCCCTCGGGGGGCCACTGAAGCTTTCTTT.

This clonotype was counted only a few times. V gene TRBV28 combines with J gene TRBJ2-7, with 8 positions matching TRBD2. J was trimmed by 7 bases and V by 8 bases; bases with no gene match: 10. CDR1 is MDHEN and CDR2 is SYDVKM in the germline V gene. The length of the CDR3 is 13 residues. CDR3 DNA sequence: TGTGCCAGCGGTTCCTCCCCTAGCGGGGAGCAGTACTTC. It encodes CASGSSPSGEQYF.

This clonotype was counted between two and nine times. The rearrangement uses TRBV11-3 and TRBJ2-1, with 8 nucleotides matching TRBD2. The CDR3 is made up of 17 amino acids. Germline lookup yields CDR1 SGHNT and CDR2 YENEEA. Trimming took 2 bases from V and 3 from J; bases not matched to a gene: 9. In DNA, the CDR3 is TGTGCCAGCAGCTTATTGTCCCTAGCGGGTGGCTACAATGAGCAGTTCTTC. Its translation: CASSLLSLAGGYNEQFF. The full variable domain, its missing parts supplied by reference TRBV11-3 and TRBJ2-1, is EAGVVQSPRYKIIEKKQPVAFWCNPISGHNTLYWYLQNLGQGPELLIRYENEEAVDDSQLPKDRFSAERLKGVDSTLKIQPAELGDSAVYLCASSLLSLAGGYNEQFFGPGTRLTVL.

This chain uses TRBV12-3 or TRBV12-4 with TRBJ2-1; the D gene is possibly TRBD2 (5 bases). The CDR3 runs 16 residues. V lost 6 bases and J 2 bases, leaving 17 bases between the germline ends. As DNA, the CDR3 is TGTGCCAGCAGCCTGGGTTGGAGCGGCCCCTACAATGAGCAGTTCTTC. Protein: CASSLGWSGPYNEQFF.

CDR3 sequence: CANRQDELYGYTF. CDR3 nucleotides: TGTGCCAACCGACAGGACGAGCTCTATGGCTACACCTTC. The genes are TRBV10-3 and TRBJ1-2; D possibly corresponds to TRBD1 (6 bases). CDR1 is ENHRY and CDR2 is SYGVKD in the germline V gene. The CDR3 has 13 amino acids. V was cut by 10 bases and J by 4 bases, with 16 bases left in between.

In its sample, this clonotype was seen a few times. The chain employs TRBV21-1 and TRBJ2-3. TRBV21-1 is recorded as a pseudogene. CDR3 length: 14 amino acids. CDR3 coding DNA: TGTGCCAGCAGCAGAGGCAGAAGCACAGATACGCAGTATTTT. This gives the protein CASSRGRSTDTQYF.

In its sample, this clonotype was seen many times. This chain joins TRBV7-9 and TRBJ1-5; D not certain. The CDR3 is 15 amino acids. Per germline, CDR1 SEHNR and CDR2 FQNEAQ (reference sequence). V was shortened by 1 base and J by 3 bases, with 10 bases between the two germline ends. CDR3 sequence reads: CASSLGRTDNQPQHF. DNA for the CDR3: TGTGCCAGCAGCTTAGGCCGTACGGACAATCAGCCCCAGCATTTT.

This clonotype was observed many times. The chain uses TRBV5-6 and TRBJ1-2; 8 positions match TRBD1. This CDR3 is built from 15 residues. Losses at the gene ends were 3 bases for V and 6 bases for J; bases not matched to a gene: 10. Germline V gene lookup returns CDR1 SGHDT and CDR2 YYEEEE. CDR3 nucleotides: TGTGCCAGCAGCTGGAAGGACAGGGACGTGAATGGCTACACCTTC. Encoded protein: CASSWKDRDVNGYTF.

This clonotype was seen ten or more times. The chain links TRBV5-1 to TRBJ1-1, with D uncertain. This CDR3 comprises 14 residues. V dropped 0 bases and J dropped 1 base, with 7 bases sitting between them. The germline V gene encodes CDR1 SGHRS and CDR2 YFSETQ. CDR3 sequence: CASSLGEKNTEAFF. CDR3 sequence (DNA): TGCGCCAGCAGCTTGGGGGAAAAGAACACTGAAGCTTTCTTT.

The chain has TRBV20-1 and TRBJ2-5; tentatively, D is TRBD1 or TRBD2 (6 bases each). Germline V gives CDR1 DFQATT, CDR2 SNEGSKA (reference sequence). Trimming took off 5 bases at V and 2 bases at J, with 15 bases between the two ends. The CDR3 totals 14 residues. CDR3 amino acids: CSALPTGRQETQYF. The CDR3 nucleotides are TGCAGTGCTTTACCCACAGGGAGGCAAGAGACCCAGTACTTC.